A single sample gave rise to the 10 T cell receptor beta chains below, sequenced in a study of CD8+CD57+ T cells in acquired aplastic anemia. Genomic DNA was employed as the template in profiling TCR beta VDJ and CDR3. TCRdb itself ran the reads through MiXCR, one entry per CDR3 protein. The table shows roughly 170,000 distinct CDR3 sequences, with 45% to 60% occurring only once. Patients included in sequencing had previously demonstrated CD8+CD57+ cell expansion by flow cytometry. Sequencing was done on a sample of sorted CD4+, CD8+, or CD8+CD57+ T cells (not recorded which) from PBMCs. These receptors were collected from a human donor with aplastic anemia.

This clonotype has a count of ten or more. This sequence joins TRBV5-1 and TRBJ1-1, with D possibly matching TRBD1 (6 bases). CDR3 length: 17 residues. The V and J ends lost 4 bases and 0 bases respectively, with 19 bases between them. The germline V gene has CDR1 SGHRS and CDR2 YFSETQ. This chain's CDR3 is CASSLGQGTMMNTEAFF. The CDR3 nucleotides are TGCGCCAGCAGCCTGGGGCAGGGGACAATGATGAACACTGAAGCTTTCTTT.

This chain links TRBV19 with TRBJ1-1; D unresolved. V lost 3 bases to trimming and J lost 1 base, with 12 bases between them. Germline loops: CDR1 LNHDA, CDR2 SQIVND (reference sequence). CDR3 length: 15 residues. This chain's CDR3 is CASSIRGRWNTEAFF. The CDR3 DNA follows: TGTGCCAGTAGTATCAGAGGGAGGTGGAACACTGAAGCTTTCTTT.

This clonotype was observed many times. The genes are TRBV4-2 and TRBJ2-5; D tentatively fits TRBD1 or TRBD2 (6 bases each). The CDR3 length is 16 residues. The V end lost 0 bases, the J end lost 4 bases, and 15 bases lay between the germline ends. Germline loops: CDR1 LGHNA, CDR2 YNFKEQ. CDR3 loop: CASSQDFRGPGETQYF. The CDR3 DNA sequence: TGTGCCAGCAGCCAAGATTTCCGGGGGCCGGGAGAGACCCAGTACTTC.

This clonotype was detected many times. The chain is built from TRBV12-3 or TRBV12-4 and TRBJ1-2; 8 bases are a match to TRBD1. The CDR3 is made up of 14 amino acids. V was clipped by 6 bases and J by 4 bases; unmatched bases: 7. The CDR3 sequence is CASSRQGRGYGYTF. CDR3 bases: TGTGCCAGCAGCCGACAGGGGCGAGGCTATGGCTACACCTTC.

As concerns this clonotype: A much larger clone differs by one base, so this may be a read error. This chain connects TRBV6-1 to TRBJ2-3, with TRBD2 matching over 7 bases. Unmatched junction bases numbered 12, after V lost 7 bases and J lost 11 bases. This CDR3 is 13 amino acids long. Germline V gives CDR1 MNHNS, CDR2 SASEGT. As DNA, the CDR3 is TGTGCCAGCAATGCGGTCAGGGCGGGGGAGCAGTATTTT. Encoded protein: CASNAVRAGEQYF.

Comments on this clonotype: It may be a read error: a sequence one base away is much more abundant. The chain joins TRBV6-5 to TRBJ2-7; 8 bases are a match to TRBD1. In germline, CDR1 is MNHEY, CDR2 SVGAGI. The CDR3 contains 15 residues. The CDR3 sequence is CASSYWSGGPYERYF. The CDR3 coding sequence is TGTGCCAGCAGTTACTGGTCAGGGGGCCCCTACGAGCGGTACTTC.

This clonotype occurred a few times. J is TRBJ1-6 and V is TRBV7-2; D might be TRBD1 (6 bases). The CDR3 is 16 residues long. Germline loops: CDR1 SGHTA, CDR2 FQGNSA. V was clipped by 4 bases and J by 9 bases, with 19 bases between them. The CDR3, as DNA: TGTGCCAGCAGCTCCGTGTCGGTGGGGGCGGGTTCACCCCTCCACTTT. Encoded protein: CASSSVSVGAGSPLHF.

This clonotype was seen repeatedly, ten times or more. The chain's CDR3 is CASRQGWSSYEQYF. The CDR3 DNA reads as TGCGCCAGCCGTCAGGGGTGGAGCTCCTACGAGCAGTACTTC. The J gene is TRBJ2-7, the V gene TRBV5-1, with D tentatively TRBD1 (6 bases). CDR3 length: 14 residues. Germline CDR1 and CDR2: SGHRS and YFSETQ. V was trimmed by 7 bases and J by 0 bases, leaving 14 bases between them.

The chain couples TRBV10-3 to TRBJ1-1; perhaps TRBD1 as D (6 bases). Germline loops: CDR1 ENHRY, CDR2 SYGVKD. Trimming took 7 bases from V and 1 from J, leaving 13 bases between them. The CDR3 has 14 residues. CDR3 loop: CAINSQGANTEAFF. In DNA, the CDR3 is TGTGCCATCAACTCACAGGGAGCGAACACTGAAGCTTTCTTT.

This clonotype was detected once. V usage is TRBV29-1 and J usage is TRBJ1-1; 7 nucleotides align to TRBD1. CDR3 size: 11 residues. V lost 8 bases, J lost 7 bases, and 7 bases stayed unmatched. CDR1 SQVTM and CDR2 ANQGSEA come from the germline V gene. The CDR3 nucleotides are TGCAGCACCAGCCGGGACAGTGAAGCTTTCTTT. This translates into CSTSRDSEAFF.